These 29 T cell receptor beta chains were all obtained from the same sample, sequenced in a study of cytomegalovirus exposure and HLA in healthy donors (TCRdb year 2017). The library was generated by the immunoSEQ multiplex PCR assay. A mixture of 60 forward primers for TCR Vbeta segments and 13 reverse primers for TCR Jbeta segments was used in the multiplex PCR. The immuneACCESS repertoire file appears here via TCRdb, limited to in-frame rearrangements. These files lack a portion of the clones; in checked studies, under half of the deficit traces to unresolved V genes, and the cause of the others is not known. The sample yields about 300,000 clones; around 86% were counted once. The ten largest clones represent 3.5% to 4% of the sample. Input material: PBMCs. The origin of the receptors is a middle-aged man in good health and CMV-seropositive.

This clone turned up a few times. This chain uses TRBV5-6 with TRBJ1-2, with TRBD1 identical over 7 bases. With 1 base clipped from V and 5 bases from J, the junction kept 5 bases outside the gene matches. Germline-derived CDR1 and CDR2 are SGHDT and YYEEEE. CDR3 length: 14 residues. The chain's CDR3 is CASSLRTGRYGYTF. The CDR3 bases are TGTGCCAGCAGCTTGCGGACAGGACGGTATGGCTACACCTTC.

Only one count was recorded for this clone. The chain combines TRBV19 with TRBJ2-1; 14 bases map to TRBD2. There are 18 residues in the CDR3. From germline, CDR1 is LNHDA and CDR2 SQIVND (reference sequence). Trimming at V came to 0 bases and at J to 7 bases, leaving 8 bases not matched to a gene. This CDR3 is CASSIDLAGLAGENEQFF. The CDR3 DNA sequence: TGTGCCAGTAGTATAGATCTTGCGGGACTAGCGGGAGAGAATGAGCAGTTCTTC.

The chain couples TRBV28 to TRBJ1-5, with D tentatively TRBD1 (5 bases). V was clipped by 5 bases and J by 2 bases, with 10 bases between them. The CDR3 runs to 14 residues. CDR1 MDHEN and CDR2 SYDVKM come from the germline V gene. In DNA form, the CDR3 reads TGTGCCAGCAGTCCAGGGATGGGCAATCAGCCCCAGCATTTT. It is translated as CASSPGMGNQPQHF. The full variable domain, with the rest looked up from reference TRBV28 and TRBJ1-5, is DVKVTQSSRYLVKRTGEKVFLECVQDMDHENMFWYRQDPGLGLRLIYFSYDVKMKEKGDIPEGYSVSREKKERFSLILESASTNQTSMYLCASSPGMGNQPQHFGDGTRLSIL.

The chain is built from TRBV11-2 and TRBJ2-2, with unresolved D. There are 12 residues in the CDR3. CDR1 is SGHAT and CDR2 is FQNNGV in the germline V gene. Trimming shortened V by 5 bases and J by 8 bases, and 9 bases separated the two germline ends. In DNA, the CDR3 is TGTGCCAGCAGCCTGACTTCGGGGGAGCTGTTTTTT. This translates into CASSLTSGELFF.

A note on this clone: A read error may account for a junction end that differs from germline. This sequence joins TRBV7-9 and TRBJ2-7; TRBD1 is a possible D gene (6 bases). This CDR3 region has 13 residues. The germline CDR1 and CDR2 sequences are SEHNR and FQNEAQ (reference sequence). The CDR3 reads CSSSRRTAYEQYF. The CDR3, as DNA: TGTTCCAGCAGCCGCAGGACAGCCTACGAGCAGTACTTC.

This rearrangement joins TRBV11-2 to TRBJ2-3; D is undetermined. Trimming cost V 4 bases and J 8 bases, with 22 bases left between them. This CDR3 spans 16 amino acids. Germline V CDR1 and CDR2: SGHAT, FQNNGV. In nucleotides, the CDR3 is TGTGCCAGCAGCTCCGTCACCCGGTCCGCCCACGGTACGCAGTATTTT. Protein sequence: CASSSVTRSAHGTQYF.

This chain joins TRBV5-1 and TRBJ2-3, with D uncertain. Trimming removed 1 base at V and 0 bases at J, with 3 bases between. The CDR3 loop spans 13 amino acids. Germline CDR1 and CDR2: SGHRS and YFSETQ. The CDR3 reads CASSLYSTDTQYF. In DNA form, the CDR3 reads TGCGCCAGCAGCTTGTATAGCACAGATACGCAGTATTTT.

The chain links TRBV19 to TRBJ2-4, with 8 bases lining up with TRBD2. Germline V gene lookup returns CDR1 LNHDA and CDR2 SQIVND (reference sequence). This CDR3 comprises 14 residues. Germline trimming cut 6 bases from V and 8 bases from J; bases unmatched to any gene: 9. In nucleotides, the CDR3 is TGTGCCAGTAGACCAGCGGGAGAGGTGGACATTCAGTACTTC. Its translation: CASRPAGEVDIQYF.

V usage is TRBV4-1 and J usage is TRBJ2-1; possible D gene TRBD2, 7 bases. V was trimmed by 1 base and J by 7 bases, leaving 11 bases between them. CDR1 and CDR2 from the germline V gene are MGHRA and YSYEKL. CDR3 length: 14 residues. CDR3 residues: CASSQAGEGNEQFF. The DNA of the CDR3 is TGCGCCAGCAGCCAAGCAGGGGAGGGGAATGAGCAGTTCTTC.

This clone was picked up one time. The chain links TRBV29-1 to TRBJ2-7; D is possibly TRBD2 (5 bases). The CDR3 is 12 amino acids. Germline V gene data show CDR1 as SQVTM and CDR2 as ANQGSEA. The ends were cut back, 4 bases at V and 4 bases at J, with 11 bases in the middle. CDR3 bases: TGCAGCGTTGGCCGAGGGTGTTACGAGCAGTACTTC. Its translation: CSVGRGCYEQYF.

The V gene is TRBV6-1, the J gene TRBJ2-1; maybe TRBD1 (5 bases). This CDR3 has 16 amino acids. Germline loops: CDR1 MNHNS, CDR2 SASEGT. V gave up 0 bases and J gave up 4 bases, with 13 bases separating them. The CDR3: CASSEAFWGDYNEQFF. The CDR3 DNA reads TGTGCCAGCAGTGAAGCATTTTGGGGCGATTACAATGAGCAGTTCTTC.

The chain employs TRBV18 and TRBJ2-5; D gene ambiguous. This CDR3 has 12 amino acids. V lost 2 bases and J lost 5, with 6 bases in between. The germline CDR1 and CDR2 sequences are KGHSH and LQKENI. In DNA form, the CDR3 reads TGTGCCAGCTCACCAGCCCGGGAGACCCAGTACTTC. Its protein is CASSPARETQYF. Using reference TRBV18 and TRBJ2-5 for the parts outside the CDR3, the full variable domain is NAGVMQNPRHLVRRRGQEARLRCSPMKGHSHVYWYRQLPEEGLKFMVYLQKENIIDESGMPKERFSAEFPKEGPSILRIQQVVRGDSAAYFCASSPARETQYFGPGTRLLVL.

The CDR3 DNA follows: TGCAGCGTTGAAGCCGAGGGTTGGGGTAATGAAAAACTGTTTTTT. It is translated as CSVEAEGWGNEKLFF. This chain uses TRBV29-1 with TRBJ1-4; D not resolved. The germline gives CDR1 SQVTM, CDR2 ANQGSEA. V was pared by 1 base and J by 4 bases, with 13 bases between. This CDR3 has 15 residues.

V is TRBV6-1 and J is TRBJ2-6, with no clear D. Germline V gene lookup returns CDR1 MNHNS and CDR2 SASEGT. The CDR3 spans 14 residues. Trimming stripped 5 bases from V and 2 bases from J, with 7 bases between. CDR3 sequence: CASSYTPGANVLTF. As DNA, the CDR3 is TGTGCCAGCAGTTATACTCCTGGGGCCAACGTCCTGACTTTC.

The chain joins TRBV7-9 to TRBJ2-7; 7 nucleotides match TRBD1. The length of the CDR3 is 14 residues. Germline V CDR1 and CDR2: SEHNR, FQNEAQ (reference sequence). The V segment lost 5 bases and the J segment 5 bases; nucleotides outside the gene matches: 9. The DNA of the CDR3 is TGTGCCAGCAGCCCTAAAGACAGGGAGCACGAGCAGTACTTC. Its translation: CASSPKDREHEQYF.

DNA for the CDR3: TGTGCCAGCAGCTTAGGAGGGACAGCTTACGTTCATAGAAGCAATCAGCCCCAGCATTTT. Translation gives CASSLGGTAYVHRSNQPQHF. The genes are TRBV7-6 and TRBJ1-5; 7 bases are a match to TRBD1. CDR3 length equals 20 residues. With 1 base clipped from V and 1 base from J, the junction kept 16 bases outside the gene matches. CDR1 and CDR2 (germline): SGHVS, FNYEAQ.

The chain carries TRBV5-8 and TRBJ2-5; D is ambiguous. This CDR3 has 14 amino acids. Germline V gene lookup returns CDR1 SGHTS and CDR2 YDEGEE. The ends were cut back, 2 bases at V and 4 bases at J, with 12 bases in the middle. The CDR3 loop reads CASSLLFRGETQYF. The CDR3 bases are TGTGCCAGCAGCTTACTGTTTAGAGGAGAGACCCAGTACTTC.

The chain joins TRBV11-2 to TRBJ1-3; D remains ambiguous. The V and J ends lost 2 bases and 8 bases respectively, with 10 bases between them. CDR3 length: 13 amino acids. Per the germline V gene, CDR1 is SGHAT and CDR2 is FQNNGV. The CDR3 bases are TGTGCCAGCAGCTTACTTCTCGGGGACACCATATATTTT. This gives the protein CASSLLLGDTIYF.

The V gene is TRBV6-6, the J gene TRBJ1-2, with D possibly TRBD1 on 6 matching bases. The V and J ends lost 6 bases and 6 bases respectively, with 14 bases between them. The CDR3 is 13 amino acids. Germline CDR1 MNHNY, CDR2 SVGAGI (reference sequence). CDR3 in amino acids: CASSRTEQDGYTF. CDR3 in DNA: TGTGCCAGCAGCAGGACAGAGCAGGATGGCTACACCTTC.

V usage is TRBV11-1 and J usage is TRBJ2-7, with 15 bases fitting TRBD2. This CDR3 comprises 16 residues. Germline lookup yields CDR1 SGHAT and CDR2 FQDESV (reference sequence). The junction had 7 bases not matched to a gene; V was cut back by 5 bases and J by 5 bases. CDR3 coding DNA: TGTGCCAGCAGCGGGGTCGGGACTAGCGGGAGGCACGAGCAGTACTTC. Translated, it gives CASSGVGTSGRHEQYF.

The genes are TRBV30 and TRBJ2-3; D possibly corresponds to TRBD2 (6 bases). CDR3 length: 16 residues. Germline V gene lookup returns CDR1 GTSNPN and CDR2 SVGIG (reference sequence). Trimming pared 0 bases from V and 0 bases from J, leaving 13 bases between. This CDR3 reads CAWSVLGGASTDTQYF. Written as DNA, the CDR3 is TGTGCCTGGAGTGTACTTGGCGGGGCTAGCACAGATACGCAGTATTTT.

This clone was counted a single time. The rearrangement links TRBV9 to TRBJ2-3, with a weak D call TRBD2 (7 bases). V lost 0 bases, J lost 6 bases, and 20 bases lay in between. CDR1 SGDLS and CDR2 YYNGEE come from the germline V gene. CDR3 length equals 17 residues. The CDR3 region is CASSVDGLGGDEDTQYF. DNA for the CDR3: TGTGCCAGCAGCGTAGACGGACTAGGGGGGGATGAGGATACGCAGTATTTT.

This chain links TRBV11-2 with TRBJ2-3, with no clear D. Germline CDR1 reads SGHAT; CDR2 reads FQNNGV. Trimming removed 5 bases at V and 9 bases at J, with 9 bases between. The CDR3 contains 11 residues. As DNA, the CDR3 is TGTGCCAGCAGCCCAGTTATAACGCAGTATTTT. Translation: CASSPVITQYF.

The CDR3 region is CASSSGLAGVKNEQFF. In DNA, the CDR3 is TGTGCCAGCAGTTCGGGACTAGCGGGAGTGAAGAATGAGCAGTTCTTC. This chain connects TRBV27 to TRBJ2-1; 14 nucleotides agree with TRBD2. The CDR3 is 16 residues long. Trimming cost V 4 bases and J 7 bases; bases outside gene matches: 6. Looked up from germline, CDR1 is MNHEY and CDR2 is SMNVEV (reference sequence).

V and J are TRBV4-1 and TRBJ2-1, with TRBD2 matching 10 bases. Losses at the gene ends were 5 bases for V and 7 bases for J; bases not matched to a gene: 8. The CDR3 length is 15 residues. Germline loops: CDR1 MGHRA, CDR2 YSYEKL. The DNA of the CDR3 is TGCGCCAGCAGCACCCTAGCGGGAGCGGCGAATGAGCAGTTCTTC. Translation gives CASSTLAGAANEQFF.

The rearrangement joins TRBV7-9 to TRBJ2-1, with 14 nucleotides matching TRBD2. The CDR3 has 16 amino acids. Looked up from germline, CDR1 is SEHNR and CDR2 is FQNEAQ (reference sequence). With V trimmed by 5 bases and J by 6 bases, 6 bases remained unmatched. CDR3 nucleotides: TGTGCCAGCAGCCGGGGACTAGCGGGAGCGGGCAATGAGCAGTTCTTC. Protein sequence: CASSRGLAGAGNEQFF.

This sequence joins TRBV27 and TRBJ2-2, with 8 nucleotides matching TRBD2. From germline, CDR1 is MNHEY and CDR2 SMNVEV (reference sequence). With 3 bases clipped from V and 3 bases from J, the junction kept 6 bases outside the gene matches. The CDR3 spans 16 residues. The CDR3 DNA is TGTGCCAGCAGTTTCGGGGTAGCGGGGTACACCGGGGAGCTGTTTTTT. This codes for CASSFGVAGYTGELFF.

The gene calls are TRBV5-4 and TRBJ1-2, with a possible D match to TRBD1 (6 bases). Trimming took 4 bases from V and 3 from J, leaving 13 bases between them. CDR3 size: 14 residues. Germline V CDR1 and CDR2: SGHNT, YYREEE (reference sequence). CDR3 nucleotide sequence: TGTGCCAGCAGCGTCACAGGGTACGACTATGGCTACACCTTC. Translated, it gives CASSVTGYDYGYTF.

The chain carries TRBV10-1 and TRBJ2-1; 7 nucleotides line up with TRBD2. Germline trimming cut 3 bases from V and 7 bases from J; bases unmatched to any gene: 9. The germline V gene encodes CDR1 WNHNN and CDR2 SYGVQD (reference sequence). CDR3 length: 15 amino acids. In DNA, the CDR3 is TGCGCCAGCAGTGACATCGGGGGAGGGCGAAATGAGCAGTTCTTC. It is translated as CASSDIGGGRNEQFF.